This T cell receptor beta chain was retrieved from a study of cytomegalovirus exposure and HLA in healthy donors (dated by TCRdb to 2015 to 2018). Study-wide context: An earlier analysis of several hundred of the donors reported about 250 Gb of sequence data and 117 million unique TCR beta sequences from roughly 180 million T cells. Around 320 gigabases of sequencing data and approximately 93 million unique TCR sequences were included in an early release covering under 650 HLA-typed donors. Among the approximately 400 genotyped donors, under 90% belonged to the genetic ancestry cluster associated with self-reported Caucasian donors. The study was designed to test whether signatures of past pathogen exposure could be identified by cataloging public T cell receptors. The study used immunosequencing to profile the T cell repertoires of around 600 subjects and linked those repertoires to cytomegalovirus serostatus. Along with the approximately 700-subject first cohort, a separate validation cohort of over a hundred different subjects was used. The study combined high-throughput TCR immunosequencing, statistical association of individual TCRs with disease status, and machine learning to predict cytomegalovirus infection status. A later analysis re-examined previously published TCR beta repertoires from roughly 720 donors and added high-resolution HLA genotyping to investigate patterns of TCR occurrence. Rather than using new phenotypic data, the later analysis identified candidate immune exposures from TCR beta sequences and from how often those sequences occurred across donors. An earlier analysis of 587 of the donors applied high-throughput TCR beta sequencing to assess whether each TCR beta V gene segment acted as functional or pseudogenic. Donor age, sex, ethnicity and CMV serostatus were collected together with the repertoire data. In a later genetic analysis, genome-wide SNP genotypes for about 55% of the 666 donors were used, and that subset was treated as a discovery cohort. Every discovery cohort repertoire had been produced on one sequencing platform. Both class I and class II loci were covered by HLA typing, at four-digit resolution. The number of donors typed differed by locus, with 629-630 for A, B, C, DRB1 and DQB1, around 520 for DQA1, 600 to 610 for DPA1, and 400 to 490 for DPB1. Four to six DR-DQ haplotypes were handled as single units for association and clustering because linkage in the cohort was strong. Among 398 genotyped donors of the cohort, an average of around 240,000 unique TCR beta nucleotide sequences were sequenced per donor, approximately 20% of them non-productive. On the study overall, not on this receptor specifically: At a false discovery rate of 0.05, a later analysis linked 15,000 to 20,000 TCR beta sequences to specific HLA alleles. Broadly in line with IMGT annotations, most TCR beta V segments showed up in productive rearrangements about 87% or about 30% of the time in an earlier analysis of several hundred of the donors. A cluster of highly shared sequence variants was judged likely to represent a technical artifact of the sequencing pipeline. Most CMV-associated TCR beta chains appeared to be HLA-restricted in a later analysis, and the HLA associations seemed to be driven largely by CMV exposure. Over 15 rarely observed V segments, including chromosome 9 orphons, were excluded from the earlier analysis of a few hundred of the donors because counts were too low. A later genetic analysis reported fewer N-insertions in productive TCRs among donors in an Asian-associated ancestry cluster than the 666-donor mean. According to a later analysis, TCR association rates differed among HLA loci, with DRB1 alleles showing the most associated TCRs and HLA-C alleles showing the fewest. The only immune exposure information available for the cohort was CMV serostatus. The classifier was reported to diagnose cytomegalovirus status with high specificity and sensitivity in both the original cohort and the validation cohort. A total of some 180 TCR beta chains were listed by the study as associated with cytomegalovirus. The authors suggested that the approach could potentially be extended to other disease states and immunological phenotypes. Presence/absence analyses assumed roughly uniform sequencing depth across donors, an assumption that may not hold. A further reported finding was that TCR beta sequences accurately predicted the HLA-A and HLA-B alleles for most subjects in the first cohort. In a later analysis, several top co-occurrence clusters were reported to appear linked to parvovirus B19, influenza, CMV and Epstein-Barr virus. Most TCR sequences were seen in very few donors, while some public TCRs were found in many individuals. Because HLA typing was unavailable for some donors at each locus, only the typed subset was used in association tests. The cohort was sequenced for TCR beta chains only, and without alpha or paired-chain data the features that could be detected were limited. In a later analysis, HLA-associated TCR beta chains showed more clonal expansion and lower generation probabilities than non-associated chains that were equally common. The 87-base-pair reads could not distinguish some IMGT-functional V segments, including TRBV6-2 and TRBV6-3, so those segments were excluded. Correlated functional status among segregating V segments might be attributable to linkage disequilibrium, but an unknown experimental factor could not be ruled out. When HLA alleles, especially DR and DQ, strongly co-occurred, TCR associations were difficult to assign to individual alleles. An association between a missense DCLRE1C variant and V-gene and J-gene trimming of TCR beta chains was found in a later genetic analysis and replicated in an independent cohort. In vitro tests confirmed that three of the cytomegalovirus-associated TCR beta chains recognize cytomegalovirus antigens.

The cohort consisted of hundreds of healthy bone marrow donors. At the time of sampling, every cohort member was nominally healthy, though immune exposures that went unrecorded were likely present. The donor tested CMV seronegative and was one of the 352 seronegative cohort members. Every donor gave a peripheral blood sample, and the peripheral blood mononuclear cells from that sample were used for TCR beta sequencing. Genomic DNA was extracted from the blood cell samples with the Qiagen DNeasy Blood Extraction Kit. V is trimmed back by 4 bases and J by 2 bases, and the junction contains 2 bases that no gene match accounts for. The CDR1 and CDR2 encoded by the germline V gene (reference sequence) are LNHDA and SQIVND. The CDR3 sequence holds 15 residues, the cysteine and phenylalanine included. Only the CDR3 DNA is retained, 45 bases long and in frame from the first base. Note on this clone: Its antigen is currently not known. Per-nucleotide qualities are absent, and no much larger clonotype sits a single base away.

Library generation was performed with the immunoSEQ multiplex PCR assay. For the multiplex PCR, a mixture combining 60 forward primers for TCR Vbeta segments and 13 reverse primers for TCR Jbeta segments was used. The CDR3 region of rearranged TCR beta genes was amplified from genomic DNA by a multiplex PCR assay. Amplified TCR beta libraries were sequenced as 87-base-pair reads on the Illumina HiSeq System. The source study handled its data this way. Across the 670 or so repertoires, a later analysis counted tens of millions of unique TCR beta chains, 9 million to 14 million of which were shared by at least two donors. A nearest-neighbor algorithm error-corrected the raw reads and collapsed the reads into unique sequences, merging closely related sequences to remove PCR and sequencing errors. To assign V, D and J gene segments, CDR3 sequences were aligned to IMGT reference sequences. For a sequence to be retained, at least a six-nucleotide match to both a V gene segment and a J gene segment was required. Rearrangements were called productive when the CDR3 lacked stop codons and stayed in frame with V and J; all others were non-productive. CDR3 was defined according to IMGT convention as the region running from the second conserved V-encoded cysteine to the conserved J-encoded phenylalanine. Sequences without an unambiguous match to a single V gene segment were excluded from the earlier analysis of a few hundred of the donors. An earlier analysis of 450 to 650 of the donors called V segments functional above 56.7% productive rearrangements and segregating when the between-donor standard deviation exceeded 5%. A statistical classification framework was built for diagnosing cytomegalovirus status from the catalog of TCR beta chain sequences. A later analysis assigned V and J genes by comparing TCR nucleotide sequences with IMGT/GENE-DB human TR gene sequences. In a later analysis, CDR3 sequences and most-parsimonious VDJ recombination scenarios were assigned using the TCRdist pipeline. In a later analysis, each TCR beta chain was defined by its CDR3 amino acid sequence together with its V-gene family, and reads lacking a unique V-gene family were excluded. In a later analysis, 500 to 700 highly shared, low-generation-probability nucleotide sequences were removed to address suspected cross-contamination and a sequencing artifact. In a later analysis, a clonal expansion index was calculated for each public chain from normalized within-repertoire ranks of inferred template counts. In a later analysis, generation probabilities were computed with a VDJ recombination model fitted to out-of-frame rearrangements, and the resulting probabilities were checked against IGoR. Hypergeometric tests were used in a later analysis to score TCR-TCR, TCR-HLA and TCR-CMV co-occurrence, with a repertoire-size bias correction applied to the TCR pairs. A later analysis estimated false discovery rates by permuting HLA or CMV assignments 20 times. In a later analysis, co-occurring TCRs were grouped using DBSCAN, with TCRdist sequence similarity added in when clustering inside HLA-allele-positive subsets. Co-occurrence clustering excluded repertoires with fewer than 30,000 or more than 120,000 public chains, plus five with anomalous nucleotide sharing. The table comes from immuneACCESS by way of TCRdb, which keeps in-frame sequences with V and J called. Part of the clones is missing from these tables; in studies checked, under half for an unresolved V gene and the rest for unknown reasons. V, J and clone size derive from that table, while D and trimming were established from the DNA sequence. The sample table shows 95,000 to 150,000 clones, and 60% to 85% are seen once. Around 3.6% of the sample rests with the top ten.

Recombination linked TRBV19 to TRBJ2-3, and TRBD2 aligns with 11 junction nucleotides. The sample consisted of PBMCs. The TCR originated in a man between 25 and 39 years old in good health and CMV-seronegative. The CDR3 amino acid sequence is: CASSRTSGFTDTQYF. The nucleotide sequence reads as follows: TGTGCCAGTAGTAGGACTAGCGGGTTCACAGATACGCAGTATTTT.